The rows below give T cell receptor beta chains drawn from one sample of a study of T cell responses to AZD1222 COVID-19 vaccine. Sequencing was performed with immunoSEQ multiplex PCR; in TCRdb, only in-frame clones are kept and a portion is missing. The data contain about 89,000 clones, approximately 90% of them singletons. The sequencing used peripheral blood, collected 28 days after the second AZD1222 dose. The receptors originated from an adult who received the AZD1222 COVID-19 vaccine. The CDR3 runs from the conserved cysteine through the conserved F or W. The D gene is left open where the match is weak. Some rows mark clone size as missing; the rest say once, few, many or name a class of expanded clone.

J | V | D | size | CDR3 | DNA
TRBJ1-1 | TRBV3-1/TRBV3-2 | . | . | CASSHTGVVAEAFF | TGTGCCAGCAGCCATACGGGGGTGGTCGCTGAAGCTTTCTTT
TRBJ1-6 | TRBV11-2 | . | . | CASSLGGRSPLHF | TGTGCCAGCAGCTTAGGTGGTCGTTCACCCCTCCACTTT
TRBJ2-5 | TRBV10-2 | . | . | CASALGGQSETQYF | TGCGCCAGCGCCCTAGGAGGACAATCAGAGACCCAGTACTTC
TRBJ2-1 | TRBV28 | TRBD2 | . | CASSLFWAGSGRLRNEQFF | TGTGCCAGCAGTTTATTTTGGGCCGGTAGCGGGAGGTTAAGGAATGAGCAGTTCTTC
TRBJ1-2 | TRBV5-1 | . | . | CASSSTTWGYTF | TGCGCCAGCAGCTCGACAACATGGGGCTACACCTTC
TRBJ1-6 | TRBV4-1 | . | few | CASSQEDRQINSPLHF | TGCGCCAGCAGCCAAGAAGATCGACAGATTAATTCACCCCTCCACTTT
TRBJ1-1 | TRBV6-5 | . | . | CASSPRRQVRTEAFF | TGTGCCAGCAGCCCCCGTAGACAGGTCAGGACTGAAGCTTTCTTT
TRBJ1-5 | TRBV11-1 | . | . | CASSLPGGQPQHF | TGTGCCAGCAGCTTACCGGGGGGGCAGCCCCAGCATTTT
TRBJ2-5 | TRBV14 | . | once | CASSPTWGQKGKTQYF | TGTGCCAGCAGCCCCACGTGGGGACAAAAGGGGAAGACCCAGTACTTC
TRBJ2-3 | TRBV7-3 | . | . | CASSLTAGGGGSTDTQYF | TGTGCCAGCAGCTTAACGGCTGGCGGGGGCGGAAGCACAGATACGCAGTATTTT
TRBJ2-2 | TRBV28 | . | few | CASSLGTRPLAGELFF | TGTGCCAGCAGTTTAGGGACTCGACCTTTAGCCGGGGAGCTGTTTTTT
TRBJ2-5 | TRBV5-8 | TRBD2 | . | CPGGFQETQYF | TGTCCGGGAGGGTTCCAAGAGACCCAGTACTTC
TRBJ2-1 | TRBV9 | TRBD2 | . | CASSATTSERYNEQFF | TGTGCCAGCAGCGCCACGACTAGCGAGCGGTACAATGAGCAGTTCTTC
TRBJ1-4 | TRBV5-1 | . | . | CASSLFGADEKLFF | TGCGCCAGCAGCTTGTTTGGGGCGGATGAAAAACTGTTTTTT
TRBJ1-6 | TRBV19 | TRBD1 | few | CASSSRDRGGNNSPLHF | TGTGCCAGTAGTAGCCGGGACAGGGGTGGTAATAATTCACCCCTCCACTTT
TRBJ1-5 | TRBV6-6 | . | . | CASSYMTVITYQPQHF | TGTGCCAGCAGTTACATGACAGTCATTACCTATCAGCCCCAGCATTTT
TRBJ1-5 | TRBV19 | . | . | CASSVPGNQPQHF | TGTGCCAGTAGTGTTCCAGGCAATCAGCCCCAGCATTTT
TRBJ1-2 | TRBV19 | . | . | CASSIGGGGPRYGYTF | TGTGCCAGTAGTATCGGAGGCGGCGGACCTAGATATGGCTACACCTTC
TRBJ2-1 | TRBV5-8 | TRBD2 | once | CASSLAALAGGPGHEQFF | TGTGCCAGCAGCTTGGCCGCTCTAGCGGGGGGCCCTGGCCATGAGCAGTTCTTC
TRBJ2-7 | TRBV12-3/TRBV12-4 | . | . | CASSLAGEQYF | TGTGCCAGCAGTTTAGCTGGGGAGCAGTACTTC
TRBJ1-3 | TRBV11-2 | . | . | CASSLGTTNINTIYF | TGTGCCAGCAGCTTGGGGACAACCAACATAAACACCATATATTTT
TRBJ1-1 | TRBV12-3/TRBV12-4 | TRBD1 | . | CASSLGQSEAFF | TGTGCCAGCAGTCTGGGACAGTCTGAAGCTTTCTTT
TRBJ2-7 | TRBV3-1/TRBV3-2 | TRBD2 | . | CASSQRGAGDYEQYF | TGTGCCAGCAGCCAACGTGGGGCGGGGGACTACGAGCAGTACTTC
TRBJ2-7 | TRBV27 | TRBD1 | . | CASGSPYRGLLSYEQYF | TGTGCCAGCGGTTCGCCATACAGGGGGCTGCTCTCCTACGAGCAGTACTTC
TRBJ2-7 | TRBV18 | TRBD2 | . | CASSPTSATYEQYF | TGTGCCAGCTCACCAACTAGCGCAACCTACGAGCAGTACTTC
TRBJ1-2 | TRBV7-3 | . | . | CASSRGTLSGYTF | TGTGCCAGCAGCCGGGGGACTCTCTCTGGCTACACCTTC
TRBJ2-7 | TRBV28 | . | . | CASSFYRRNSYEQYF | TGTGCCAGCAGTTTCTACAGACGCAACTCCTACGAGCAGTACTTC
TRBJ1-1 | TRBV15 | . | . | CATYRDGNTEAFF | TGTGCCACCTATAGAGACGGGAACACTGAAGCTTTCTTT
TRBJ2-1 | TRBV19 | . | . | CASSIITGNSYNEQFF | TGTGCCAGTAGTATAATTACGGGGAACTCCTACAATGAGCAGTTCTTC
TRBJ1-2 | TRBV2 | . | . | CASLDRRYGYTF | TGTGCCAGCTTAGACAGGCGATATGGCTACACCTTC
TRBJ2-3 | TRBV2 | TRBD1 | . | CASSVRTGGTDTQYF | TGTGCCAGCAGTGTCAGGACAGGGGGCACAGATACGCAGTATTTT
TRBJ2-1 | TRBV3-1/TRBV3-2 | . | . | CASSLPPGQKGFNEQFF | TGTGCCAGCAGCCTTCCTCCGGGACAAAAGGGATTTAATGAGCAGTTCTTC
TRBJ2-1 | TRBV3-1/TRBV3-2 | TRBD1 | . | CATRDSRLYEQFF | TGTGCCACCCGGGACAGCCGACTTTATGAGCAGTTCTTC
TRBJ2-1 | TRBV9 | . | . | CASSPREKSYNEQFF | TGTGCCAGCAGCCCAAGGGAGAAATCCTACAATGAGCAGTTCTTC
TRBJ1-1 | TRBV27 | TRBD1 | . | CASSSRDRGHTEAFF | TGTGCCAGCAGTTCCCGGGACAGGGGGCACACTGAAGCTTTCTTT
TRBJ2-7 | TRBV5-1 | . | few | CASSLVGSYEQYF | TGCGCCAGCAGCTTGGTGGGTTCCTACGAGCAGTACTTC
TRBJ1-2 | TRBV20-1 | . | . | CSPGTGSDYTF | TGCAGCCCCGGGACCGGCTCGGACTACACCTTC
TRBJ2-7 | TRBV4-2 | . | . | CASSQDWGLAGTTYEQYF | TGTGCCAGCAGCCAAGATTGGGGGCTTGCCGGGACTACCTACGAGCAGTACTTC
TRBJ2-1 | TRBV24-1 | TRBD1 | . | CATSDTGQGRGNEQFF | TGTGCCACCAGTGACACGGGACAGGGAAGGGGCAATGAGCAGTTCTTC
TRBJ2-7 | TRBV4-1 | TRBD1 | few | CASSRGTGWVYEQYF | TGCGCCAGCAGCCGGGGGACAGGCTGGGTGTATGAGCAGTACTTC